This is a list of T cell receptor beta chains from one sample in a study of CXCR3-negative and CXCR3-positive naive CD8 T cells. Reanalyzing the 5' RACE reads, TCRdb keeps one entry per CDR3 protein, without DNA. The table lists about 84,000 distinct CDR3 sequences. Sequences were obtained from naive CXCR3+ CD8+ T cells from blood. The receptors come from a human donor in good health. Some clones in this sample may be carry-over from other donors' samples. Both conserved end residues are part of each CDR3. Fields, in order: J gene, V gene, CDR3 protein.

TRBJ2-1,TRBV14,CASSQRQGLYNEQFF
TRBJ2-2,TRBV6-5,CASSPTDRTETGELFF
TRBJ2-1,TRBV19,CASDPSGMSTYNEQFF
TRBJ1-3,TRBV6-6,CASSYSSWTSSNPGSGNTIYF
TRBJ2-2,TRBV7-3,CASSNQMGRERGTGELFF
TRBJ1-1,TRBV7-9,CASSTGSAEAFF
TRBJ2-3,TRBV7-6,CASSLFVEDRSTDTQYF
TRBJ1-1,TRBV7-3,CASSLKAANTEAFF
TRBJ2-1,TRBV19,CASSTDAFNEQFF
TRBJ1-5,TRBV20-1,CSARDPPAGDSQPQHF
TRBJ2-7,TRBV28,CASSLSGRRTYEQYF
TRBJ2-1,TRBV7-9,CASSLSLNLGDEQFF
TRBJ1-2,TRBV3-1,CASSQEPASGLGYTF
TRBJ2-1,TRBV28,CASINGLAGSNEQFF
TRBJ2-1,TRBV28,CASSISSGRTFNEQFF
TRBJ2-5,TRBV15,CATSRDHLRQGGRETQYF
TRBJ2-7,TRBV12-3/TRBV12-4,CASSEAGTDYYEQYF
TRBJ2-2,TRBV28,CASSLGGPGSCFF
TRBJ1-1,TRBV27,CASRGDRDGAEAFF
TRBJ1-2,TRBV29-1,CSGERGQGDGYTF
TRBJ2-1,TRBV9,CASSVRETGTSGGTYNEQFF
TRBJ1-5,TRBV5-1,CASSLGQQGQPQHF
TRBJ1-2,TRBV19,CASSWDRLYYGYTF
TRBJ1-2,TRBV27,CASSPRAPTYGYTF
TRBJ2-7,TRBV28,CASSPVGNYEQYF
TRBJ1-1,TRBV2,CASSDNYRDEMGTEAFF
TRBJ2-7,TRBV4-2,CASSQGPGPSSSYEQYF
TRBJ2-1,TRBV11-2,CASSSSGQGADEQFF
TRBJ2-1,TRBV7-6,CASSPVSSSGYNEQFF
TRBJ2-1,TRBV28,CASSTPFGVFESYNEQFF
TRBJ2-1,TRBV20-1,CSARDLGGGHYNEQFF
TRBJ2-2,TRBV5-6,CASSLQLTGTGELFF
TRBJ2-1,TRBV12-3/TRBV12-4,CASSFVPSGRNGEQFF
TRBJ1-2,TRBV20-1,CSAREGQDRIEDYGYTF
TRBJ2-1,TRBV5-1,CASSPKVDRGRDEQFF
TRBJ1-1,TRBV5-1,CASSLETANTEAFF
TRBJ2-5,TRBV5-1,CASSLSGRYQETQYF
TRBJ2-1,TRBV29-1,CSVRWDRSYNEQFF
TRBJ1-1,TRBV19,CASSIPDRNTEAFF
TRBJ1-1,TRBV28,CASSLLLNTEAFF
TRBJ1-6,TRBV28,CASSFTAATHSPLHF
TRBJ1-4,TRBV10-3,CAIRGGTNEKLFF
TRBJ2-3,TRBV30,CAWSVTAGGSDTQYF
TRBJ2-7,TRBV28,CASSLGGTGYEQYF
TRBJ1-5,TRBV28,CASSFGNQPQHF
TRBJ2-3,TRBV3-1,CASSPLTGGEDTQYF
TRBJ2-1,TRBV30,CAWKLAGLDNEQFF
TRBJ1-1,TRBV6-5,CASSHSTEAFF
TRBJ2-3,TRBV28,CASSSRLSTDTQYF
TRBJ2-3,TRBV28,CASSPPVGGLFLTDTQYF
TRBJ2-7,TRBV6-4,CASSDSKGPFTYEQYF
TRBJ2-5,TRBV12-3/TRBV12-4,CASSLFAVRETQYF
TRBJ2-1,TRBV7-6,CASSLEAREVDEQFF
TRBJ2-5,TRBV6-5,CASSYSALAGGLETQYF
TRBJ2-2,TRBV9,CASNPERATGELFF
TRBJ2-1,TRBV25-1,CASSPPGFPYNEQFF
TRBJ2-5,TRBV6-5,CASSYTGVQETQYF
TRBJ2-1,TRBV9,CASSVKGIPYNEQFF